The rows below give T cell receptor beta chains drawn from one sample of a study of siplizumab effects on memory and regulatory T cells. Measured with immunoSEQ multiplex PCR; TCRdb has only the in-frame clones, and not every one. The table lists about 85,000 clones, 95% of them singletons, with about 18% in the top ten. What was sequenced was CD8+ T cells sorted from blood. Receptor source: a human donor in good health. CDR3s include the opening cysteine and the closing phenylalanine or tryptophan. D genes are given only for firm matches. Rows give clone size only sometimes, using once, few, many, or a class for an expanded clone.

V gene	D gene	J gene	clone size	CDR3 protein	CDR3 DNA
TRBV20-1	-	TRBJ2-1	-	CSANGFEQFF	TGCAGTGCTAACGGGTTTGAGCAGTTCTTC
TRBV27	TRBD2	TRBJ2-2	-	CASSSRGGVVTGELFF	TGTGCCAGCAGTTCCCGGGGGGGTGTGGTCACCGGGGAGCTGTTTTTT
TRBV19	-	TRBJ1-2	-	CASSIGSTDWGHGYTF	TGTGCCAGTAGTATAGGGTCCACTGACTGGGGGCATGGCTACACCTTC
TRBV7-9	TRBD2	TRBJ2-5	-	CASSLVAGVETQYF	TGTGCCAGCAGCTTAGTAGCGGGAGTAGAGACCCAGTACTTC
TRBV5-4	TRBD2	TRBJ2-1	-	CASSTKRENYNEQFF	TGTGCCAGCAGCACTAAGCGGGAGAACTACAATGAGCAGTTCTTC
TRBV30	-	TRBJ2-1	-	CAWSPAGISGNEQFF	TGTGCCTGGAGCCCGGCGGGGATTTCGGGCAATGAGCAGTTCTTC
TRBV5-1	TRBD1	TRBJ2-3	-	CASSLPRDRSDTQYF	TGCGCCAGCAGCTTGCCCCGGGACAGATCAGATACGCAGTATTTT
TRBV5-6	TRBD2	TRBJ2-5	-	CASSDREGQETQYF	TGTGCCAGCAGCGATAGGGAGGGCCAAGAGACCCAGTACTTC
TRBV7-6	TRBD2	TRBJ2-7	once	CASSSSGSAAEQYF	TGTGCCAGCAGTTCGAGCGGGAGTGCCGCCGAGCAGTACTTC
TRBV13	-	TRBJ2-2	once	CASSLGRRVGELFF	TGTGCCAGCAGCTTAGGCCGCAGGGTCGGGGAGCTGTTTTTT
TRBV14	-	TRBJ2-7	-	CASSQDNRVYEQYF	TGTGCCAGCAGCCAAGATAACAGGGTTTACGAGCAGTACTTC
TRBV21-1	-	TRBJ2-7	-	CASSPFSLLRYEQYF	TGTGCCAGCAGCCCTTTTAGTCTCCTCCGCTACGAGCAGTACTTC
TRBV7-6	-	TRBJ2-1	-	CASSLLSGGDNEQFF	TGTGCCAGCAGCTTACTTTCGGGCGGAGACAATGAGCAGTTCTTC
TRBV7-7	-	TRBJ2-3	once	CASSLGSPHTDTQYF	TGTGCTAGCAGCCTGGGATCCCCTCACACAGATACGCAGTATTTT
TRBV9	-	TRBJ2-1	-	CASSATFRRNEQFF	TGTGCCAGCAGTGCGACGTTTAGGAGAAATGAGCAGTTCTTC
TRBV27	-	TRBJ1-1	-	CASSLTTDGEAFF	TGTGCCAGCAGCCTCACGACGGATGGGGAAGCTTTCTTT
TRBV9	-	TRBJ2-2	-	CASSVVSSGINTGELFF	TGTGCCAGCAGCGTAGTATCCAGCGGTATAAACACCGGGGAGCTGTTTTTT
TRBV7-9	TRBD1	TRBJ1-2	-	CASSHGQGVDANYGYTF	TGTGCCAGCAGCCACGGACAGGGGGTGGATGCTAACTATGGCTACACCTTC
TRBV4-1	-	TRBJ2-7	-	CASSQGDLAPYEQYF	TGCGCCAGCAGCCAGGGGGATCTGGCCCCCTACGAGCAGTACTTC
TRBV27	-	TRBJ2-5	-	CASTLSGGEGETQYF	TGTGCCAGCACCCTCTCCGGGGGCGAGGGCGAGACCCAGTACTTC
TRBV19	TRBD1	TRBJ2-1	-	CASSIRQGAYNEQFF	TGTGCCAGTAGTATCCGACAGGGGGCCTACAATGAGCAGTTCTTC
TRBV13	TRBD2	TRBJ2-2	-	CASSFEREGLTGELFF	TGTGCCAGCAGCTTTGAGCGGGAGGGCCTCACCGGGGAGCTGTTTTTT
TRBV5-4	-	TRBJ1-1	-	CASSFGENTEAFF	TGTGCCAGCAGCTTTGGAGAGAACACTGAAGCTTTCTTT
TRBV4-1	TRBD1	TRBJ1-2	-	CASSQTGGSRYGYTF	TGCGCCAGCAGCCAAACAGGGGGCTCGCGCTATGGCTACACCTTC
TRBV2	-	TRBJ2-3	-	CASSTIGGLETDTQYF	TGTGCCAGCAGCACAATTGGGGGCCTCGAGACAGATACGCAGTATTTT
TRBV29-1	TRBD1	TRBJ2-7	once	CSVTEDRTYEQYF	TGCAGCGTTACCGAGGACAGGACCTACGAGCAGTACTTC
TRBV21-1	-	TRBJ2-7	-	CASSKRGTGPFEQYF	TGTGCCAGCAGCAAACGCGGGACAGGGCCCTTCGAGCAGTACTTC
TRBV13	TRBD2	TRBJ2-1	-	CASSSGTSGRGHEQFF	TGTGCCAGCAGCTCAGGGACTAGCGGGAGGGGGCATGAGCAGTTCTTC
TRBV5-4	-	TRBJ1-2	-	CASGPRERGDYGYTF	TGTGCCAGCGGACCCCGCGAGAGGGGCGACTATGGCTACACCTTC
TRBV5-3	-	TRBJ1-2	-	CARSFFPNYGYTF	TGTGCCAGAAGCTTTTTCCCTAACTATGGCTACACCTTC
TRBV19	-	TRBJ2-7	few	CASSASVHEQYF	TGTGCCAGTAGTGCAAGTGTTCACGAGCAGTACTTC
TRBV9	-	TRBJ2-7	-	CASTPGNGKPYEQYF	TGTGCCAGCACCCCCGGGAACGGAAAACCTTACGAGCAGTACTTC
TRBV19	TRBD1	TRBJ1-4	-	CASSMRGRSEKLFF	TGTGCCAGTAGTATGAGGGGGCGCTCTGAAAAACTGTTTTTT
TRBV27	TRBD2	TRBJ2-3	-	CASSSPYREGLDTQYF	TGTGCCAGCAGTTCCCCCTACCGGGAGGGCCTAGATACGCAGTATTTT
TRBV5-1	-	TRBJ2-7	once	CASSRGRDYEQYF	TGCGCCAGCAGCCGGGGCAGGGACTACGAGCAGTACTTC
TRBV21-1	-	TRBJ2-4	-	CASSKGPGRGTNIQYF	TGTGCCAGCAGCAAAGGGCCGGGCAGGGGTACAAACATTCAGTACTTC
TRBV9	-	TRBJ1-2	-	CASSSQDKRLYGYTF	TGTGCCAGCAGCAGCCAGGACAAGAGACTTTATGGCTACACCTTC
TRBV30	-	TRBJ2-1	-	CAWSVRQGFYNEQFF	TGTGCCTGGAGTGTAAGGCAGGGGTTCTACAATGAGCAGTTCTTC
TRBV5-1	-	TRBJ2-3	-	CASSLSSDTQYF	TGCGCCAGCAGCTTATCATCAGATACGCAGTATTTT
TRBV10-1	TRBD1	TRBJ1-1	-	CASSESRGAFF	TGCGCCAGCAGTGAGTCCAGGGGGGCTTTCTTT
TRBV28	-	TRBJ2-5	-	CASSLGSGYGSPERAQYF	TGTGCCAGCAGCCTCGGGTCGGGGTACGGGTCCCCAGAAAGAGCCCAGTACTTC
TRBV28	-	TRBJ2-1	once	CASSLLGRGINEQFF	TGTGCCAGCAGTTTATTGGGGAGGGGGATCAATGAGCAGTTCTTC
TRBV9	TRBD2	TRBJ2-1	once	CASSLRLAGGHPSNEQFF	TGTGCCAGCAGCCTAAGATTAGCGGGAGGCCATCCCTCCAATGAGCAGTTCTTC
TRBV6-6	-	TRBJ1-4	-	CASSYTGRTNEKLFF	TGTGCCAGCAGTTACACTGGGAGAACTAATGAAAAACTGTTTTTT
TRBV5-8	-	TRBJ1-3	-	CASSFSYRDSGNTIYF	TGTGCCAGCAGTTTCTCTTACCGGGACTCTGGAAACACCATATATTTT
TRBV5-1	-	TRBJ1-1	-	CASSLVSGSMNTEAFF	TGCGCCAGCAGCTTGGTATCCGGCAGCATGAACACTGAAGCTTTCTTT
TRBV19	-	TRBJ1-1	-	CASRSHRNTEAFF	TGTGCCAGTAGATCTCACAGGAACACTGAAGCTTTCTTT
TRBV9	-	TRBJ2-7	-	CASSVAGADEQYF	TGTGCCAGCAGCGTAGCTGGAGCCGACGAGCAGTACTTC
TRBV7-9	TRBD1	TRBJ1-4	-	CASSLERQGASNEKLFF	TGTGCCAGCAGCTTAGAGAGACAGGGGGCCTCTAATGAAAAACTGTTTTTT
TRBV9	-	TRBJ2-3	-	CASSVAPNRADTQYF	TGTGCCAGCAGCGTAGCTCCTAACCGGGCAGATACGCAGTATTTT